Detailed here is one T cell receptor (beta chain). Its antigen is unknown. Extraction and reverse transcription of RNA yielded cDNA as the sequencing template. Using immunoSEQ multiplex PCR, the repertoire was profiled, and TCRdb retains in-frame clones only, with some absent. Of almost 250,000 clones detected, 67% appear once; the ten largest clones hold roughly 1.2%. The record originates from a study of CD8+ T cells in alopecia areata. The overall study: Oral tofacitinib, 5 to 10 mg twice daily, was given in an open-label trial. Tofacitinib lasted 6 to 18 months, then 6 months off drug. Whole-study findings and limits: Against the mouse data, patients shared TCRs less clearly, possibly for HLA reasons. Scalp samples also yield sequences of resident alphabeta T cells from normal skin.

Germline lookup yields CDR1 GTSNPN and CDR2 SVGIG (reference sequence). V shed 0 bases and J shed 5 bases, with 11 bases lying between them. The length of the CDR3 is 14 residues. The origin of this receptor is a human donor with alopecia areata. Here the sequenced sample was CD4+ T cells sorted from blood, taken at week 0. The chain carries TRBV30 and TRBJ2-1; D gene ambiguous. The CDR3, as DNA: TGTGCCTGGAGTGTATCCTTGGCTAACAATGAGCAGTTCTTC. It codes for CAWSVSLANNEQFF.